The 3 T cell receptor beta chains below all came from one sample that was sequenced in a study of blood T cell repertoires in COVID-19. Generated by immunoSEQ multiplex PCR, the TCRdb table keeps only in-frame clones and is missing some. The table shows about 400,000 clones, with around 87% occurring only once. Source material: PBMCs or T cells enriched from blood (not recorded which). The receptors were sampled from a man aged 40-49 years in a cohort exposed to, infected with or recovered from COVID-19 (not recorded which).

This clone has a single count. The V and J genes are TRBV24-1 and TRBJ2-2; TRBD1 matches at 8 bases. CDR1 and CDR2 from the germline V gene are KGHDR and SFDVKD. The CDR3 length is 17 residues. The junction had 12 bases not matched to a gene; V was cut back by 5 bases and J by 5 bases. The CDR3 sequence is CATSGSPTGVVTGELFF. Here the CDR3 DNA reads TGTGCCACCAGTGGCTCCCCGACAGGGGTTGTAACCGGGGAGCTGTTTTTT.

The chain combines TRBV18 with TRBJ2-3; D gene uncertain. V was trimmed by 3 bases and J by 0 bases, leaving 13 bases between them. Germline assignment: CDR1 KGHSH and CDR2 LQKENI. This CDR3 contains 16 residues. The CDR3 bases are TGTGCCAGCTCACCCGGTTCCCCGCTTAGCACAGATACGCAGTATTTT. Its protein is CASSPGSPLSTDTQYF.

This chain links TRBV6-5 with TRBJ2-1, with D tentatively TRBD2 (6 bases). This CDR3 has 15 amino acids. Trimming left V 8 bases short and J 7 bases short, with 21 bases between. CDR1 and CDR2 from the germline V gene are MNHEY and SVGAGI. The CDR3 nucleotides read TGTGCCAGCCTGTTTAGGACTAATAGGGGAAATGAGCAGTTCTTC. This gives the protein CASLFRTNRGNEQFF.